The next 8 T cell receptor beta chains were all read from a single sample in a study of Graves' ophthalmopathy and Graves' hyperthyroidism. Amplification targeted the TCR beta CDR3 regions, with RNA transcripts as the source material. RT-PCR with HTBI primers came first, then second-round multiplex PCR. TCRdb reprocessed the multiplex PCR reads with MiXCR, giving one entry per CDR3 protein. Here the sample spans 740,000 or so distinct CDR3 sequences, approximately 40% being singletons. The sample consisted of peripheral blood. The receptors derive from an adult man with Graves' ophthalmopathy.

The chain carries TRBV7-8 and TRBJ2-7; 12 nucleotides line up with TRBD2. This CDR3 is built from 18 residues. V lost 4 bases and J lost 7; bases outside the gene matches: 17. CDR1 is SGHVS and CDR2 is FQNEAQ in the germline V gene. The CDR3 DNA reads as TGTGCCAGCAGCTCCCTCCGCCCCTCACTAGCGGGGGGTCGGGAGCAGTACTTC. This gives the protein CASSSLRPSLAGGREQYF. Full variable domain (outside the CDR3, taken from reference TRBV7-8 and TRBJ2-7): GAGVSQSPRYKVAKRGQDVALRCDPISGHVSLFWYQQALGQGPEFLTYFQNEAQLDKSGLPSDRFFAERPEGSVSTLKIQRTQQEDSAVYLCASSSLRPSLAGGREQYFGPGTRLTVT.

The CDR3 sequence is CSLYPPGSGYEQYF. In DNA, the CDR3 is TGCAGCTTATACCCCCCGGGTAGCGGCTACGAGCAGTACTTC. The chain carries TRBV29-1 and TRBJ2-7; TRBD2 is a possible D gene (6 bases). The CDR3 sequence is 14 residues long. V was clipped by 8 bases and J by 3 bases, with 20 bases between them. Germline lookup yields CDR1 SQVTM and CDR2 ANQGSEA.

The chain uses TRBV5-1 and TRBJ1-2, with D perhaps matching TRBD1 (5 bases). CDR1 is SGHRS and CDR2 is YFSETQ in the germline V gene. The CDR3 runs to 15 residues. Trimming removed 0 bases at V and 0 bases at J, with 9 bases between. CDR3 amino acids: CASSLGGATNYGYTF. DNA for the CDR3: TGCGCCAGCAGCTTGGGAGGGGCTACTAACTATGGCTACACCTTC.

This chain links TRBV20-1 with TRBJ1-2; weak D call: TRBD1 (5 bases). Looked up from germline, CDR1 is DFQATT and CDR2 is SNEGSKA (reference sequence). This CDR3 is built from 15 residues. V lost 4 bases and J lost 0, with 15 bases in between. The CDR3 coding sequence is TGCAGTGCTACAGGGATCGGGGAAGCTAACTATGGCTACACCTTC. It codes for CSATGIGEANYGYTF.

This clonotype has more than one count but fewer than ten. This chain joins TRBV9 and TRBJ2-7; 10 bases line up with TRBD1. CDR1 is SGDLS, CDR2 YYNGEE, per germline. The trim removed 4 bases at V and 9 bases at J, leaving 7 bases unmatched. The CDR3 extends over 13 amino acids. The CDR3 DNA reads as TGTGCCAGCAGCCGCAGCCGGGACAGGGGGCAGTACTTC. Its translation: CASSRSRDRGQYF.

A few counts support this clonotype. The V gene is TRBV5-6, the J gene TRBJ1-2, with D perhaps matching TRBD1 (5 bases). The CDR3 totals 15 residues. The V gene lost 0 bases and the J gene lost 3 bases, with 12 bases spanning the gap. CDR1 and CDR2 from the germline V gene are SGHDT and YYEEEE. The CDR3 sequence is CASSLVGERDYGYTF. The CDR3 DNA reads TGTGCCAGCAGCTTGGTGGGGGAGAGGGACTATGGCTACACCTTC.

The genes are TRBV24-1 and TRBJ1-5, with 7 bases aligning to TRBD1. The CDR3 is made up of 16 amino acids. Per the germline V gene, CDR1 is KGHDR and CDR2 is SFDVKD. The junction had 9 bases not matched to a gene; V was cut back by 4 bases and J by 4 bases. CDR3 in DNA: TGTGCCACCAGTGAGCCCGGGACAGCATTTAATCAGCCCCAGCATTTT. Amino acids: CATSEPGTAFNQPQHF.

Concerning this clonotype: This could be a read error, since a much larger clone is one nucleotide away. The V gene is TRBV19, the J gene TRBJ1-5, with 8 bases that match TRBD1. CDR1 is LNHDA and CDR2 is SQIVND in the germline V gene (reference sequence). CDR3 length equals 14 residues. V lost 6 bases to trimming and J lost 3 bases; unmatched junction nucleotides: 4. The CDR3 loop reads CASRTTGANQPQHF. The DNA of the CDR3 is TGTGCCAGTAGGACGACAGGGGCCAATCAGCCCCAGCATTTT.